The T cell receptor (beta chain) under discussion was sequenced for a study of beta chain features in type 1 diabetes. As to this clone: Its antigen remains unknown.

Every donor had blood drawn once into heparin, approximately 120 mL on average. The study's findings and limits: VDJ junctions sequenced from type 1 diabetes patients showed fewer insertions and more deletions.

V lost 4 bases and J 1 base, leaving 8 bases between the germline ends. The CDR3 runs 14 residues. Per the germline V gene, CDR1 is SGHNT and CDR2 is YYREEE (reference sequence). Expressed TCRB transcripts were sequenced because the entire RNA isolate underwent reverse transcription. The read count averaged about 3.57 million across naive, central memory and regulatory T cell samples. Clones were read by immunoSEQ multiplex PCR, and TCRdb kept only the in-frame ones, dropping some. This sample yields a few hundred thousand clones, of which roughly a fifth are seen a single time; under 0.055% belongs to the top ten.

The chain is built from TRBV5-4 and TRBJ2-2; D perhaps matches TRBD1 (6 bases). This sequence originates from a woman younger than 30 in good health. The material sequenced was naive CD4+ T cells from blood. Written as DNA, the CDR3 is TGTGCCAGCAGCCTACAGGGGAACACCGGGGAGCTGTTTTTT. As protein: CASSLQGNTGELFF.